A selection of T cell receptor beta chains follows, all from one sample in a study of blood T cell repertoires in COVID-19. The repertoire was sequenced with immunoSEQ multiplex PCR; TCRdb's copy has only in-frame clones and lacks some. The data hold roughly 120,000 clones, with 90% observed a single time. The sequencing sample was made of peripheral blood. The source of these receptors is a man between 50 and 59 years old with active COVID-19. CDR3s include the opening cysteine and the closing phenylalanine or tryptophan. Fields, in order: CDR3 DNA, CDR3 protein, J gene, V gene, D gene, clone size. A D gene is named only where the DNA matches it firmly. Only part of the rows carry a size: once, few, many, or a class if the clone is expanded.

DNA: TGTGCCAGTAGTATGCGCGGGGAAGCCTACAATGAGCAGTTCTTC
CDR3: CASSMRGEAYNEQFF
J: TRBJ2-1
V: TRBV19
D: -
size: -

DNA: TGCGCCAGCAGCGGAGGGAGGGGCACAGATACGCAGTATTTT
CDR3: CASSGGRGTDTQYF
J: TRBJ2-3
V: TRBV5-1
D: TRBD2
size: once

DNA: TGTGCCAGTAGAATCCCCAGGCAGATCTATGGCTACACCTTC
CDR3: CASRIPRQIYGYTF
J: TRBJ1-2
V: TRBV19
D: -
size: -

DNA: TGCGCCAGCAGCCTCCATGCCCTTTCAACAGGGGAGCTAGCCAAAAACATTCAGTACTTC
CDR3: CASSLHALSTGELAKNIQYF
J: TRBJ2-4
V: TRBV5-1
D: TRBD1
size: once

DNA: TGCGCCAGCGCCCCACCGGGACCCCGGGGGGATGAGCAGTTCTTC
CDR3: CASAPPGPRGDEQFF
J: TRBJ2-1
V: TRBV5-1
D: TRBD2
size: -

DNA: TGTGCCAGCAGCCTTTACGCGACCCAGGGGGAGCAGTTCTTC
CDR3: CASSLYATQGEQFF
J: TRBJ2-1
V: TRBV6-6
D: -
size: -

DNA: TGTGCCAGCAGCTTAGAGGGGGCGTCGGGCTACACCTTC
CDR3: CASSLEGASGYTF
J: TRBJ1-2
V: TRBV11-2
D: -
size: -

DNA: TGCGCCAGCAGCACCGGGACAGGGTGGGAGCAGTTCTTC
CDR3: CASSTGTGWEQFF
J: TRBJ2-1
V: TRBV5-1
D: TRBD1
size: -

DNA: TGTGCCAGCAGCCAAGCTCAGCGGGGGGGCAGGGACAATGAGCAGTTCTTC
CDR3: CASSQAQRGGRDNEQFF
J: TRBJ2-1
V: TRBV4-2
D: TRBD2
size: -

DNA: TGTGCCAGCAGTTGGGACTTCTCCACAGATACGCAGTATTTT
CDR3: CASSWDFSTDTQYF
J: TRBJ2-3
V: TRBV6-5
D: -
size: -

DNA: TGTGCCAGCACCCAAAGGGCGGGGGGAACCGGGGAGCTGTTTTTT
CDR3: CASTQRAGGTGELFF
J: TRBJ2-2
V: TRBV2
D: TRBD2
size: -

DNA: TGTGCCAGCCGGGGGTACGGGTACCAAGAGACCCAGTACTTC
CDR3: CASRGYGYQETQYF
J: TRBJ2-5
V: TRBV2
D: -
size: -

DNA: TGTGCCAGCAGCCAACGGACAGGGACGAATGAGCAGTTCTTC
CDR3: CASSQRTGTNEQFF
J: TRBJ2-1
V: TRBV4-2
D: TRBD1
size: -

DNA: TGTGCCAGCAGCGTAGAAAGGGGGCTGGACACTGAAGCTTTCTTT
CDR3: CASSVERGLDTEAFF
J: TRBJ1-1
V: TRBV9
D: TRBD1
size: once

DNA: TGTGCCAGCAGCCAAGGCAAGGGGCTAGCGGGAGGGCGGGGCTACAATGAGCAGTTCTTC
CDR3: CASSQGKGLAGGRGYNEQFF
J: TRBJ2-1
V: TRBV14
D: TRBD2
size: -

DNA: TGCGCCAGCAGCTGGGGCAGCAGCAATGAGCAGTTCTTC
CDR3: CASSWGSSNEQFF
J: TRBJ2-1
V: TRBV5-1
D: -
size: -

DNA: TGTGCCTGGAGTCAAAGTGGGGGCAAGACCCAGTACTTC
CDR3: CAWSQSGGKTQYF
J: TRBJ2-5
V: TRBV30
D: -
size: -

DNA: TGCGCCAGCAGCATCTCTCTCGGGACTAGGTCCTACGAGCAGTACTTC
CDR3: CASSISLGTRSYEQYF
J: TRBJ2-7
V: TRBV5-1
D: TRBD2
size: -

DNA: TGTGCCAGCAGACCTCCAACAGGGGGCCAAAGGGAGCAGTACTTC
CDR3: CASRPPTGGQREQYF
J: TRBJ2-7
V: TRBV7-9
D: TRBD1
size: -

DNA: TGTGCCAGCAGCTTGACTAGCGGGAGCGATGAGCAGTTCTTC
CDR3: CASSLTSGSDEQFF
J: TRBJ2-1
V: TRBV5-6
D: TRBD2
size: -

DNA: TGTGCCAGCAGTGAGTCGGTAGAGGTCTACAATGAGCAGTTCTTC
CDR3: CASSESVEVYNEQFF
J: TRBJ2-1
V: TRBV6-1
D: -
size: once

DNA: TGTGCCAGCAGCAAAACATCACCGAGCAATCAGCCCCAGCATTTT
CDR3: CASSKTSPSNQPQHF
J: TRBJ1-5
V: TRBV7-9
D: -
size: -

DNA: TGCGCCACCGGACTAGCGGGTCCCCAAGAGACCCAGTACTTC
CDR3: CATGLAGPQETQYF
J: TRBJ2-5
V: TRBV5-1
D: TRBD2
size: -

DNA: TGTGCCAGCAGTCGAGGACAGGAGAATCAGCCCCAGCATTTT
CDR3: CASSRGQENQPQHF
J: TRBJ1-5
V: TRBV6-5
D: TRBD1
size: -

DNA: TGTGCCAGCAGCTTAGCGGGACTTAGCAATCAGCCCCAGCATTTT
CDR3: CASSLAGLSNQPQHF
J: TRBJ1-5
V: TRBV7-2
D: -
size: -

DNA: TGTGCCAGCAGCCATGGCGACAGGAACACTGAAGCTTTCTTT
CDR3: CASSHGDRNTEAFF
J: TRBJ1-1
V: TRBV4-2
D: -
size: -

DNA: TGCGCCAGCAGCCAAGTTACAGGGCTAGGAAACACCATATATTTT
CDR3: CASSQVTGLGNTIYF
J: TRBJ1-3
V: TRBV4-1
D: -
size: few

DNA: TGTGCCAGCAGCGAAACGGGACAGGGCAACTACGAGCAGTACTTC
CDR3: CASSETGQGNYEQYF
J: TRBJ2-7
V: TRBV14
D: TRBD1
size: once

DNA: TGTGCCAGCTCCAGGACAGATAATGAAAAACTGTTTTTT
CDR3: CASSRTDNEKLFF
J: TRBJ1-4
V: TRBV18
D: -
size: -

DNA: TGTGCCAGCAGCCCGGGGGTAGAGAGGGTTGAAAAACTGTTTTTT
CDR3: CASSPGVERVEKLFF
J: TRBJ1-4
V: TRBV9
D: -
size: -

DNA: TGTGCCAGCAGCTTGGTCGGGTTCCGCGAGCAGTTCTTC
CDR3: CASSLVGFREQFF
J: TRBJ2-1
V: TRBV5-4
D: -
size: -

DNA: TGTGCCAGCAGCGCTACCGGGACAGGGTTGGCAGATACGCAGTATTTT
CDR3: CASSATGTGLADTQYF
J: TRBJ2-3
V: TRBV9
D: TRBD1
size: -

DNA: TGTGCCAGCAGCCACCGCCGTCTCCAGGGACTACCACGCTCCTACAATGAGCAGTTCTTC
CDR3: CASSHRRLQGLPRSYNEQFF
J: TRBJ2-1
V: TRBV14
D: TRBD2
size: -

DNA: TGTGCCACCAGTGCCCTTGGGGGGGCTTCGAGCACAGATACGCAGTATTTT
CDR3: CATSALGGASSTDTQYF
J: TRBJ2-3
V: TRBV24-1
D: -
size: -

DNA: TGTGCCAGCAGTCATTCCGGGACTAGCGTAGATACGCAGTATTTT
CDR3: CASSHSGTSVDTQYF
J: TRBJ2-3
V: TRBV6-6
D: TRBD2
size: -

DNA: TGTGCCACCAGCAGAGTTGGGCGCACAGATACGCAGTATTTT
CDR3: CATSRVGRTDTQYF
J: TRBJ2-3
V: TRBV15
D: -
size: once

DNA: TGTGCCAGCAGCCAAGATACAGGGATCCCACCCCTCCACTTT
CDR3: CASSQDTGIPPLHF
J: TRBJ1-6
V: TRBV3-1/TRBV3-2
D: -
size: -

DNA: TGTGCTAGTGGGCCCCAGCGGCCCTCCTACAATGAGCAGTTCTTC
CDR3: CASGPQRPSYNEQFF
J: TRBJ2-1
V: TRBV12-5
D: -
size: -

DNA: TGCGCCAGCAGCCCAAGGAACCGGGGCGAGCAGTACTTC
CDR3: CASSPRNRGEQYF
J: TRBJ2-7
V: TRBV4-1
D: -
size: once

DNA: TGTGCCAGCAGCAGCGCCGGGTCGCCCTCCTACGAGCAGTACTTC
CDR3: CASSSAGSPSYEQYF
J: TRBJ2-7
V: TRBV5-4
D: -
size: -

DNA: TGTGCCAGTACCCAGGGACAGGGAGACAATCAGCCCCAGCATTTT
CDR3: CASTQGQGDNQPQHF
J: TRBJ1-5
V: TRBV19
D: TRBD1
size: -

DNA: TGCAGCGTCGGGGAAGGGGGTTTGGCTACTGGAAACACCATATATTTT
CDR3: CSVGEGGLATGNTIYF
J: TRBJ1-3
V: TRBV29-1
D: -
size: -

DNA: TGTGCCAGCAGCTTAAATCAGGGGCGGTCTAATTCACCCCTCCACTTT
CDR3: CASSLNQGRSNSPLHF
J: TRBJ1-6
V: TRBV7-2
D: -
size: -